A selection of T cell receptor beta chains follows, all from one sample in a study of post-analysis software for immune sequencing data. TCRdb re-analysed the PCR reads in MiXCR, keeping a single row per CDR3 protein. Of about 770,000 distinct CDR3 sequences listed, around 42% are singletons. The sequenced sample was blood. Receptors were obtained from a girl between 5 and 17 years old with multiple sclerosis. Each CDR3 is given with its conserved first and last residue. D genes are given only for firm matches. Size is stated for part of the rows, as once, few or many counts, or as a class when the clone is expanded.

len,j_gene,v_gene,abundance,d_gene,CDR3aa,CDR3nt
11,TRBJ2-7,TRBV7-9,once,-,CASGNPYEQYF,TGTGCCAGCGGGAACCCCTACGAGCAGTACTTC
13,TRBJ1-2,TRBV5-1,-,-,CASSSAGFYGYTF,TGCGCCAGCAGCTCGGCGGGGTTCTATGGCTACACCTTC
14,TRBJ2-5,TRBV5-1,few,TRBD2,CASGGAGSGETQYF,TGCGCCAGTGGCGGAGCGGGATCCGGCGAGACCCAGTACTTC
14,TRBJ1-2,TRBV3-1,few,-,CASSSGPNAAGYTF,TGTGCCAGCAGCTCTGGGCCCAACGCGGCGGGCTACACCTTC
14,TRBJ2-1,TRBV7-2,few,TRBD2,CASSRTSGINRQFF,TGTGCCAGCAGCAGGACTAGCGGGATCAACCGGCAGTTCTTC
14,TRBJ2-7,TRBV3-1,-,TRBD2,CASSPRLAGYEQYF,TGTGCCAGCAGCCCTAGACTAGCGGGATACGAGCAGTACTTC
14,TRBJ2-1,TRBV20-1,-,-,CSASLGSGYNEQFF,TGCAGTGCTAGCCTCGGGAGCGGATACAATGAGCAGTTCTTC
12,TRBJ1-4,TRBV27,-,-,CASSPDFVKLFF,TGTGCCAGCAGTCCCGATTTCGTAAAACTGTTTTTT
16,TRBJ2-3,TRBV25-1,few,-,CASSEGQRRATDTQYF,TGTGCCAGCAGTGAAGGGCAGAGACGGGCCACAGATACGCAGTATTTT
12,TRBJ2-5,TRBV20-1,-,-,CSAGDLQETQYF,TGCAGTGCTGGGGACCTCCAAGAGACCCAGTACTTC
12,TRBJ2-7,TRBV6-2/TRBV6-3,-,-,CASSYDSPEQYF,TGTGCCAGCAGTTACGACAGCCCCGAGCAGTACTTC
17,TRBJ2-4,TRBV29-1,-,TRBD2,CSVVGLGNWRAGSIQYF,TGCAGCGTTGTCGGACTAGGGAACTGGAGAGCCGGTTCCATTCAGTACTTC
14,TRBJ2-5,TRBV7-9,-,-,CASSPSALGKTQYF,TGTGCCAGCAGCCCCTCCGCATTAGGGAAGACCCAGTACTTC
15,TRBJ2-7,TRBV9,few,-,CASSVGGKGDYEQYF,TGTGCCAGCAGCGTAGGGGGTAAGGGTGACTACGAGCAGTACTTC
15,TRBJ2-7,TRBV5-1,few,-,CASSSPGPVLSEQYF,TGCGCCAGCAGCTCGCCGGGACCCGTCCTGTCCGAGCAGTACTTC
15,TRBJ2-1,TRBV15,few,TRBD1,CATSTQQGAGNEQFF,TGTGCCACCAGCACTCAACAGGGGGCGGGCAATGAGCAGTTCTTC
16,TRBJ2-1,TRBV14,-,-,CASSRNQGHYSNEQFF,TGTGCCAGCAGCCGGAATCAGGGTCATTACTCCAATGAGCAGTTCTTC
16,TRBJ2-5,TRBV12-3/TRBV12-4,few,TRBD2,CASSSRLAGNQETQYF,TGTGCCAGCAGTTCGCGACTAGCGGGGAACCAAGAGACCCAGTACTTC
16,TRBJ2-7,TRBV6-6,-,TRBD2,CASSYVWREGLYEQYF,TGTGCCAGCAGTTACGTCTGGCGGGAGGGCCTGTACGAGCAGTACTTC
17,TRBJ2-7,TRBV4-2,once,TRBD2,CASSQDLPSGASYEQYF,TGTGCCAGCAGCCAAGATCTCCCTAGCGGGGCCTCCTACGAGCAGTACTTC
12,TRBJ2-5,TRBV29-1,-,TRBD2,CSVASGKETQYF,TGCAGCGTAGCTAGCGGGAAAGAGACCCAGTACTTC
13,TRBJ2-7,TRBV25-1,-,-,CASSVEFRHEQYF,TGTGCCAGCAGTGTGGAGTTTAGACACGAGCAGTACTTC
15,TRBJ2-1,TRBV7-9,-,TRBD2,CASSLLAGHYNEQFF,TGTGCCAGCAGCTTACTAGCGGGCCATTACAATGAGCAGTTCTTC
18,TRBJ1-2,TRBV7-9,few,-,CASSPMPGVPGANYGYTF,TGTGCCAGCAGCCCAATGCCAGGAGTCCCGGGCGCTAACTATGGCTACACCTTC
16,TRBJ2-7,TRBV4-2,few,-,CASSQDEAGEAYEQYF,TGTGCCAGCAGCCAAGATGAGGCAGGTGAAGCCTACGAGCAGTACTTC
14,TRBJ2-1,TRBV4-3,-,-,CASSQDRGYNEQFF,TGCGCCAGCAGCCAAGACAGGGGCTACAATGAGCAGTTCTTC
13,TRBJ2-1,TRBV7-9,-,-,CASSPSGSPEQFF,TGTGCCAGCAGCCCCTCAGGCAGTCCTGAGCAGTTCTTC